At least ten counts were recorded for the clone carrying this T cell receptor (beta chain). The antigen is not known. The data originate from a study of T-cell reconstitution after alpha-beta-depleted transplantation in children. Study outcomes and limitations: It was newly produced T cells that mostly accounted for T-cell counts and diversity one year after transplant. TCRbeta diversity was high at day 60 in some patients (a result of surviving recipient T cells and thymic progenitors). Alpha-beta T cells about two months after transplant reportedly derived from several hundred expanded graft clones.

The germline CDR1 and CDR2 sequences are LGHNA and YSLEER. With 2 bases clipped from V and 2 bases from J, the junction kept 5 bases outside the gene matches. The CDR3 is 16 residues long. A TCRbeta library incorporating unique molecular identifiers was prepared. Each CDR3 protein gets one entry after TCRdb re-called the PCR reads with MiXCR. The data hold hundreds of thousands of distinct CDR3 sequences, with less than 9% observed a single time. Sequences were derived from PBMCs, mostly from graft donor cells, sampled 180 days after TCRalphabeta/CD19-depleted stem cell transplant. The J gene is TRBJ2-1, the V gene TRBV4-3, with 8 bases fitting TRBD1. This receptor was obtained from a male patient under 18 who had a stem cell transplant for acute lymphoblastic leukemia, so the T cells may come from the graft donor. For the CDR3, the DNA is TGCGCCAGCAGCCAACTACCAGGGGGCCCCTACAATGAGCAGTTCTTC. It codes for CASSQLPGGPYNEQFF.